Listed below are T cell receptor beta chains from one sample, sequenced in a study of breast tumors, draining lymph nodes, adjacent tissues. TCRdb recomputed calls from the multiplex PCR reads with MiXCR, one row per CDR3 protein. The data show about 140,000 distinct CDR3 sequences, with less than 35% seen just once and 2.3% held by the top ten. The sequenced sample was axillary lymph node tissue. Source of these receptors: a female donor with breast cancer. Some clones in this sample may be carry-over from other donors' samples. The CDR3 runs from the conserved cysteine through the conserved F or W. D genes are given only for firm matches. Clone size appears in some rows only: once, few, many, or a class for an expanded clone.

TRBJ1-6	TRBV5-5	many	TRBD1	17	TGTGCCAGCAGCCCAGGACAGGGGAGGTCCTATAATTCACCCCTCCACTTT	CASSPGQGRSYNSPLHF
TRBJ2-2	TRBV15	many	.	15	TGTGCCACCAGCAGAGATGGGGGTTTGGACGGGGAGCTGTTTTTT	CATSRDGGLDGELFF
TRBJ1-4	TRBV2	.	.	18	.	CASRPSNTEAFFGEKLFF
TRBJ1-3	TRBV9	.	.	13	TGTACCAGCAGCGTCGACAACGGAAACACCATGTATTTT	CTSSVDNGNTMYF
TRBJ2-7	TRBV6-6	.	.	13	TGTGCCAGCAGTTCTACAGGAGCCTACGAGCAGTACTTC	CASSSTGAYEQYF
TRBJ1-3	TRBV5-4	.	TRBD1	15	TGTGCCAGCAGCTTCCCCCAGGGGGCTGGAAACACCATATATTTT	CASSFPQGAGNTIYF
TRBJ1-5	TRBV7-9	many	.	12	TGTGCCAGCAGCCCACTCCTTCGGCCCCAGCATTTT	CASSPLLRPQHF
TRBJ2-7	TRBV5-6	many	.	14	TGTGCCAGCAGCTTGGGACAGAGCTCCTACGAGCAGTACTTC	CASSLGQSSYEQYF
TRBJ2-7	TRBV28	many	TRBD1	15	TGTGCCAGCTTAAGGCAGGGGGCTTTCTCCTACGAGCAGTACTTC	CASLRQGAFSYEQYF
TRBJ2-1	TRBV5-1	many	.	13	TGCGCCAGCAGCTTAGGACTTAACAATGAGCAGTTCTTC	CASSLGLNNEQFF
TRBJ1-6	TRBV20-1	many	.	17	TGCAGTGCTAGGCCCGAATCGAGCCCAAAAAAGAATTCACCCCTCCACTTT	CSARPESSPKKNSPLHF
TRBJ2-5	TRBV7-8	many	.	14	TGTGCCAGCAGCCCACGACGAAGCCAAGAGACCCAGTACTTC	CASSPRRSQETQYF
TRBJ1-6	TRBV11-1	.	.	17	TGTGCCAGCGGCTTAGAAGTCATGGACACCTATAACTCACCCCTCCACTTT	CASGLEVMDTYNSPLHF
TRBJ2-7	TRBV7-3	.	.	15	TGTGCCAGCAGCTTAGCGGGGGCGACCCAGTCCGAGCAGCACTTC	CASSLAGATQSEQHF
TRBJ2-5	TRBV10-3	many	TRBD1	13	TGTGCCATCAGGAAGACAGGGGGAGAGACCCAGTACTTC	CAIRKTGGETQYF
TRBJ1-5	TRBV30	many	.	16	TGTGCCTGGAGTGTACCCCGGACACATAGCAATCAGCCCCAGCATTTT	CAWSVPRTHSNQPQHF
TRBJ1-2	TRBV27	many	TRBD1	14	TGTGCCAGCAGAGCCGAGGGACAGACATATGGCTACACCTTC	CASRAEGQTYGYTF
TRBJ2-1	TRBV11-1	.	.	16	TGTGCCAGCAGCTTAGGTTTGGACCGCTCCTACAATGAGCAGTTCTTC	CASSLGLDRSYNEQFF
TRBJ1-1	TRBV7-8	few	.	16	TGTGCCAGCAGCTTAGTCCCAGTCTCAGGGCACGCTGAAGCTTTCTTT	CASSLVPVSGHAEAFF
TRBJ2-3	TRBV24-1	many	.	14	TGTGCCACCAGTGACACCGGGAGAAGTGGTACGCAGTATTTT	CATSDTGRSGTQYF
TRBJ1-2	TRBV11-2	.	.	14	TGTGCCAGCAGCTTAGACCGGACCCAATTCGGCTACACCTTC	CASSLDRTQFGYTF
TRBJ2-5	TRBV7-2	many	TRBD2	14	TGTGCCAGCAGCTTGGGACTAGCGGGGAGTTCCCAGTACTTC	CASSLGLAGSSQYF
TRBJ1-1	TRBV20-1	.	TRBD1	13	TGCAGTGCTGTGGGACAGGTCAACACTGAAGCTTTCTTT	CSAVGQVNTEAFF
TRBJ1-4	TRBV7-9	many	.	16	TGTGCCAGCAGCTTAGTACTAGGCGGACCGAGAGAAAAACTGTTTTTT	CASSLVLGGPREKLFF
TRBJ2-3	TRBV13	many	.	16	TGTGCCAGCAGCTTAAATTCCTTCCCTAGCACAGATACGCAGTATTTT	CASSLNSFPSTDTQYF